The 26 T cell receptor beta chains below were found in one sample sequenced in a study of breast tumors, draining lymph nodes, adjacent tissues. TCRdb fed the multiplex PCR reads into MiXCR, producing one record per CDR3 protein. The repertoire holds 100,000 or so distinct CDR3 sequences, with 21% as singletons. Axillary draining lymph nodes of breast cancer patients supplied the node samples. The sequenced sample consisted of axillary lymph node tissue. The receptors were sampled from a female donor with breast cancer. Some clones in this sample may be carry-over from other donors' samples.

This clonotype has more than one count but fewer than ten. V is TRBV12-1 and J is TRBJ1-2; the table's D call, TRBD1, was not checked against the DNA. TRBV12-1 is assigned pseudogene status. The length of the CDR3 is 14 residues. In DNA form, the CDR3 reads TGTGCCAGCAGCTTTGGGGGGGCGACGGATGGCTACACCTTC. This codes for CASSFGGATDGYTF.

This clonotype was seen ten or more times. The chain recombines TRBV7-8 with TRBJ1-5; TRBD1 matches at 7 bases. V gave up 5 bases and J gave up 4 bases; unmatched junction bases: 8. The CDR3 runs 15 residues. CDR1 and CDR2 (germline): SGHVS, FQNEAQ. CDR3 sequence (DNA): TGTGCCAGCAGCCCACTTGAACAGGGGAATCAGCCCCAGCATTTT. Encoded protein: CASSPLEQGNQPQHF.

This clonotype was recorded at least ten times. V and J are TRBV6-1 and TRBJ1-4; TRBD1 matches 7 bases. Germline V gene sequence: CDR1 MNHNS, CDR2 SASEGT. J gave up 6 bases and V 6 bases, and 10 bases lay outside the gene matches. This CDR3 has 15 amino acids. The CDR3 loop is CASRGWTGLYEKLFF. DNA of the CDR3: TGTGCCAGCAGAGGGTGGACAGGACTTTATGAAAAACTGTTTTTT.

This clonotype appeared many times. V is TRBV2 and J is TRBJ2-1; perhaps TRBD2 as D (7 bases). The germline V gene has CDR1 SNHLY and CDR2 FYNNEI. The CDR3 has 13 residues. Trimming left V 7 bases short and J 5 bases short, with 12 bases between. The CDR3 DNA reads as TGTGCCAGCAACTCGGGGGGCAACAATGAGCAGTTCTTC. It yields the protein CASNSGGNNEQFF. Full variable domain (missing parts from reference TRBV2 and TRBJ2-1): EPEVTQTPSHQVTQMGQEVILRCVPISNHLYFYWYRQILGQKVEFLVSFYNNEISEKSEIFDDQFSVERPDGSNFTLKIRSTKLEDSAMYFCASNSGGNNEQFFGPGTRLTVL.

Ten or more counts support this clonotype. The rearrangement links TRBV12-3 or TRBV12-4 to TRBJ2-1; D gene uncertain. V lost 2 bases and J 5 bases, leaving 4 bases between the germline ends. The CDR3 is 12 amino acids. The chain's CDR3 is CASSLLDNEQFF. The CDR3, as DNA: TGTGCCAGCAGTTTATTGGACAATGAGCAGTTCTTC.

This clonotype has a single count. It may be a read error: a sequence one base away is much more abundant. V and J are TRBV7-2 and TRBJ2-5; D not certain. The CDR3 extends over 14 amino acids. Trimming left V 6 bases short and J 5 bases short, with 16 bases between. The germline V gene encodes CDR1 SGHTA and CDR2 FQGNSA. CDR3 DNA: TGTGCCAGCAGTTCATCGTCGAATAGCGAGACCCAGTACTTC. It translates to CASSSSSNSETQYF. Full variable domain (outside the CDR3, taken from reference TRBV7-2 and TRBJ2-5): GAGVSQSPSNKVTEKGKDVELRCDPISGHTALYWYRQSLGQGLEFLIYFQGNSAPDKSGLPSDRFSAERTGGSVSTLTIQRTQQEDSAVYLCASSSSSNSETQYFGPGTRLLVL.

This clonotype was seen repeatedly, ten times or more. The rearrangement joins TRBV9 to TRBJ1-2; D possibly corresponds to TRBD1 (5 bases). Germline-derived CDR1 and CDR2 are SGDLS and YYNGEE. CDR3 length: 13 amino acids. Trimming shortened V by 3 bases and J by 4 bases, and 10 bases separated the two germline ends. The CDR3 coding sequence is TGTGCCAGCAGCGCAGGGTTCGGCTATGGCTACACCTTC. Translated, it gives CASSAGFGYGYTF.

This clonotype was counted many times. This chain uses TRBV2 with TRBJ1-4, with 8 nucleotides matching TRBD1. Germline values: CDR1 SNHLY, CDR2 FYNNEI. Trimming removed 5 bases from V and 3 bases from J; junction bases left unmatched: 2. The CDR3 sequence is 14 residues long. The CDR3 loop reads CASSYRGANEKLFF. Here the CDR3 DNA reads TGTGCCAGCAGTTACAGGGGGGCTAATGAAAAACTGTTTTTT.

This clonotype was observed at least ten times. This chain uses TRBV6-1 with TRBJ1-6; unclear D gene. V was shortened by 6 bases and J by 5 bases, with 11 bases between the two germline ends. This CDR3 has 14 residues. CDR1 and CDR2 (germline): MNHNS, SASEGT. In DNA form, the CDR3 reads TGTGCCAGCAGCCTGTCACAGAATAATTCACCCCTCCACTTT. It yields the protein CASSLSQNNSPLHF.

In this sample, this clonotype turned up many times. CDR3 protein: CASSRSGSGNTIYF. CDR3 DNA sequence: TGTGCCAGCAGCCGTTCTGGGTCTGGAAACACCATATATTTT. The rearrangement links TRBV14 to TRBJ1-3; no definite D call. The CDR3 spans 14 residues. The germline V and J ends were trimmed by 4 bases and 1 base, with 8 bases remaining between them. Germline V gene sequence: CDR1 SGHDN, CDR2 FVKESK.

This clonotype was seen repeatedly, ten times or more. DNA of the CDR3: TGTGCCAGCAGTTTAAAGTCTAGCGATGGCACAGATACGCAGTATTTT. Translated, it gives CASSLKSSDGTDTQYF. The chain joins TRBV12-3 or TRBV12-4 to TRBJ2-3; possibly TRBD2 for D (6 bases). The CDR3 runs 16 residues. With 2 bases removed from V and 1 base from J, the gap between germline ends came to 13 bases.

This clonotype was picked up many times. The chain recombines TRBV5-1 with TRBJ2-3; D gene ambiguous. This CDR3 region has 13 residues. Trimming cost V 2 bases and J 0 bases, with 4 bases left between them. The germline gives CDR1 SGHRS, CDR2 YFSETQ. The CDR3 sequence: CASSFGSTDTQYF. The CDR3 coding sequence is TGCGCCAGCAGCTTTGGGAGCACAGATACGCAGTATTTT.

This clonotype has ten or more counts. The chain joins TRBV7-8 to TRBJ2-1; D possibly corresponds to TRBD1 (6 bases). There are 14 residues in the CDR3. Germline CDR1 is SGHVS and CDR2 is FQNEAQ. Trimming pared 5 bases from V and 4 bases from J, leaving 12 bases between. CDR3 protein: CASSARDIYNEQFF. The CDR3 DNA reads TGTGCCAGCAGCGCCAGGGACATATACAATGAGCAGTTCTTC.

This clonotype appeared many times. The chain carries TRBV20-1 and TRBJ2-5, with 13 nucleotides matching TRBD2. Trimming took 2 bases from V and 5 from J; bases not matched to a gene: 5. The length of the CDR3 is 15 residues. Germline V gene sequence: CDR1 DFQATT, CDR2 SNEGSKA (reference sequence). CDR3 sequence: CSARRLAGGYETQYF. The CDR3, as DNA: TGCAGTGCTAGAAGACTAGCGGGGGGTTACGAGACCCAGTACTTC.

This clonotype was seen only a few times. The chain combines TRBV18 with TRBJ1-6; D might be TRBD1 (5 bases). This CDR3 has 16 amino acids. Germline CDR1 is KGHSH and CDR2 is LQKENI. With 0 bases removed from V and 7 bases from J, the gap between germline ends came to 13 bases. CDR3 nucleotides: TGTGCCAGCTCACCACCAAGCCAGGGCAGCAATTCACCCCTCCACTTT. Translated, it gives CASSPPSQGSNSPLHF.

This chain joins TRBV20-1 and TRBJ1-1; D not resolved. Looked up from germline, CDR1 is DFQATT and CDR2 is SNEGSKA (reference sequence). V lost 0 bases to trimming and J lost 3 bases, with 5 bases between them. CDR3 length equals 12 residues. CDR3 sequence (DNA): TGCAGTGCTAGAGATCCCTACACTGAAGCTTTCTTT. Protein: CSARDPYTEAFF.

Comments on this clonotype: Possible read error: a much larger clone is one base away. The rearrangement uses TRBV15 and TRBJ2-1; the match to TRBD1 covers 9 bases. The germline CDR1 and CDR2 sequences are LNHNV and YYDKDF (reference sequence). The junction had 15 bases not matched to a gene; V was cut back by 3 bases and J by 6 bases. The CDR3 consists of 18 residues. In DNA, the CDR3 is TGTGCCACCAGCAGGGATTGGGGACAGGGAGGGGGGCCCAATGAGCAGTTCTTC. The encoded protein is CATSRDWGQGGGPNEQFF.

V and J are TRBV11-2 and TRBJ1-5, with D maybe TRBD1 (5 bases). Germline V CDR1 and CDR2: SGHAT, FQNNGV. Trimming shortened V by 5 bases and J by 5 bases, and 13 bases separated the two germline ends. The CDR3 extends over 14 amino acids. In nucleotides, the CDR3 is TGTGCCAGCAGCCGCAGGGATAACGATCAGCCCCAGCATTTT. Protein product: CASSRRDNDQPQHF.

This clonotype was found many times. The rearrangement links TRBV6-5 to TRBJ2-5, with D perhaps TRBD1 (6 bases). Germline V CDR1 and CDR2: MNHEY, SVGAGI. The CDR3 loop spans 14 amino acids. Trimming stripped 5 bases from V and 1 base from J, with 11 bases between. The CDR3: CASSHRTAQETQYF. The CDR3 nucleotides read TGTGCCAGCAGTCACCGGACAGCCCAAGAGACCCAGTACTTC.

This clonotype has at least ten counts. The CDR3 spells CATSDLPGGLAGSYEQFF. As DNA, the CDR3 is TGTGCCACCAGTGATTTACCGGGGGGACTAGCGGGATCCTATGAGCAGTTCTTC. This chain links TRBV24-1 with TRBJ2-1; 13 positions match TRBD2. This CDR3 is built from 18 residues. V was pared by 1 base and J by 8 bases, with 10 bases of the junction left unmatched. The germline V gene has CDR1 KGHDR and CDR2 SFDVKD.

This clonotype has a count of ten or more. The chain joins TRBV5-6 to TRBJ1-2, with D hard to call. Germline V CDR1 and CDR2: SGHDT, YYEEEE. The CDR3 contains 14 residues. Trimming took 1 base from V and 2 from J, leaving 9 bases between them. The CDR3: CASSLYRSNYGYTF. The DNA for the CDR3 is TGTGCCAGCAGCTTGTATCGCTCAAACTATGGCTACACCTTC. Complete variable domain (other parts from reference TRBV5-6 and TRBJ1-2): DAGVTQSPTHLIKTRGQQVTLRCSPKSGHDTVSWYQQALGQGPQFIFQYYEEEERQRGNFPDRFSGHQFPNYSSELNVNALLLGDSALYLCASSLYRSNYGYTFGSGTRLTVV.

This clonotype has a count of ten or more. The V call is TRBV11-1, the J call TRBJ2-5; D not certain. Deletions cut 5 bases from V and 2 bases from J, with 9 bases between. Germline V CDR1 and CDR2: SGHAT, FQDESV (reference sequence). The length of the CDR3 is 13 residues. Here the CDR3 reads CASSLERQETQYF. In nucleotides, the CDR3 is TGTGCCAGCAGCCTAGAACGACAAGAGACCCAGTACTTC.

V usage is TRBV10-3 and J usage is TRBJ1-2; D unclear. Trimming stripped 0 bases from V and 3 bases from J, with 23 bases between. The germline V gene encodes CDR1 ENHRY and CDR2 SYGVKD. The CDR3 extends over 19 amino acids. The CDR3 DNA is TGTGCCATCAGTGAGTCTTATCCTCCAGCTACCGAGAAAGACTATGGCTACACCTTC. Translating gives CAISESYPPATEKDYGYTF.

For this clonotype: A much larger clone differs by one base, so this may be a read error. This rearrangement joins TRBV27 to TRBJ2-1; the D is unclear. CDR1 and CDR2 from the germline V gene are MNHEY and SMNVEV (reference sequence). V was clipped by 3 bases and J by 2 bases, with 8 bases between them. CDR3 length: 14 amino acids. In DNA, the CDR3 is TGTGCCAGCAGTTTTTTCACGGCCTACAATGAGCAGTTCTTC. It codes for CASSFFTAYNEQFF.

This clonotype was observed many times. The CDR3 DNA follows: TGCGCCAGCAGTTACCAACAAGAGACCCAGTACTTC. Its translation: CASSYQQETQYF. The chain is built from TRBV5-1 and TRBJ2-5; D uncertain. Trimming left V 5 bases short and J 2 bases short, with 7 bases between. Germline CDR1 and CDR2: SGHRS and YFSETQ. The CDR3 spans 12 residues.

In its sample, this clonotype was seen many times. The chain is built from TRBV6-1 and TRBJ2-7; no clear D. V was clipped by 2 bases and J by 2 bases, with 10 bases between them. CDR3 length: 14 amino acids. The V gene's germline CDR1 is MNHNS and CDR2 SASEGT. The CDR3 coding sequence is TGTGCCAGCAGTGAATGGGTAGGAACCTACGAGCAGTACTTC. This codes for CASSEWVGTYEQYF.